This T cell receptor (beta chain) stems from a study of OX40 agonist ivuxolimab in advanced cancers. Study-wide context: Three patients got partial responses; one had hepatocellular carcinoma and two had cutaneous melanoma.

Blood got drawn at baseline, again on cycle 4 day 1, and then on cycle 7 day 1. Profiling relied on immunoSEQ multiplex PCR, and the TCRdb table lists in-frame clones only, not all of them. This sample carries around 87,000 clones, roughly 94% of them seen once, and the ten largest clones take 2% to 3%. CDR1 MNHEY and CDR2 SVGAGI come from the germline V gene. The CDR3 has 13 amino acids. The starting material was CD4+ or CD8+ T cells sorted from blood, obtained in a trial of the OX40 agonist ivuxolimab. This rearrangement joins TRBV6-5 to TRBJ2-5, with 7 bases lining up with TRBD1. The J call may not be correct, given that the DNA end is closer to TRBJ2-7. This sequence was found in an adult with an advanced solid tumor such as melanoma, head and neck, liver or kidney cancer. CDR3 nucleotides: TGTGCCAGCAGTTTCGGTACAGGGGCCGAGCAGTACTTC. Translated, it gives CASSFGTGAEQYF.